This T cell receptor beta chain stems from a study of immune cell composition in non-small cell lung cancer. V trimming: 4 bases; J trimming: 0 bases; junction bases outside the gene matches: 9. Per the germline V gene, CDR1 is LNHDA and CDR2 is SQIVND (reference sequence). The CDR3 consists of 17 residues. Produced via immunoSEQ multiplex PCR; TCRdb's table is partial and in-frame only. Of about 6,600 clones listed, roughly three quarters were seen once; the top ten hold nearly 6.5%. Normal lung was sampled as far from the tumour as possible, at least 3 cm. This sequence originates from a human donor with non-small cell lung cancer. Material: non-adjacent lung tissue. The chain couples TRBV19 to TRBJ2-7, with 10 positions matching TRBD1. The CDR3 nucleotides read TGTGCCAGTAGTACCGGACAGGGGGGGAGCAGCTCCTACGAGCAGTACTTC. Translation: CASSTGQGGSSSYEQYF.